These 32 T cell receptor beta chains were sequenced from one sample in a study of CD8+ T cells in alopecia areata. As for treatment: oral pan-JAK inhibitor, 5-10 mg twice daily. Extracted RNA was reverse transcribed, and the resulting cDNA served as sequencing template. The assay was immunoSEQ multiplex PCR, and TCRdb's table has in-frame clones only and misses some. The table records about 140,000 clones, around 87% of them present only once. This material consisted of CD8+ T cells sorted from blood, taken at week 4, from a patient treated with tofacitinib. These receptors were collected from a human donor with alopecia areata.

The chain recombines TRBV5-6 with TRBJ1-1; D is perhaps TRBD1 (6 bases). This CDR3 has 14 residues. Trimming cost V 1 base and J 0 bases, with 7 bases left between them. CDR1 is SGHDT, CDR2 YYEEEE, per germline. CDR3 region: CASSLWDMNTEAFF. The CDR3 DNA is TGTGCCAGCAGCTTGTGGGACATGAACACTGAAGCTTTCTTT.

The J gene is TRBJ2-5, the V gene TRBV27, with unresolved D. V was shortened by 0 bases and J by 2 bases, with 4 bases between the two germline ends. Germline CDR1 reads MNHEY; CDR2 reads SMNVEV (reference sequence). CDR3 length: 13 residues. Here the CDR3 reads CASSLSRQETQYF. The CDR3 DNA reads TGTGCCAGCAGTTTATCGCGTCAAGAGACCCAGTACTTC.

The chain combines TRBV29-1 with TRBJ1-1; D is unresolved. Trimming took off 7 bases at V and 3 bases at J, with 15 bases between the two ends. This CDR3 comprises 13 residues. The germline CDR1 and CDR2 sequences are SQVTM and ANQGSEA. CDR3 amino acids: CSAGPGLDTEAFF. As DNA, the CDR3 is TGCAGCGCCGGCCCCGGGTTGGACACTGAAGCTTTCTTT.

The chain uses TRBV27 and TRBJ1-1; the match to TRBD1 covers 8 bases. The V and J ends lost 6 bases and 5 bases, in that order; junction bases with no gene match: 8. This CDR3 is built from 14 residues. The germline V gene encodes CDR1 MNHEY and CDR2 SMNVEV (reference sequence). The CDR3 here is CASSNRTGWTEAFF. CDR3 nucleotides: TGTGCCAGCAGCAATCGGACAGGGTGGACTGAAGCTTTCTTT.

The chain recombines TRBV7-9 with TRBJ1-1, with 7 positions matching TRBD1. This CDR3 region has 14 residues. V lost 6 bases to trimming and J lost 0 bases; unmatched junction nucleotides: 4. The V gene's germline CDR1 is SEHNR and CDR2 FQNEAQ (reference sequence). The CDR3 DNA is TGTGCCAGCAGGCCAGGGGGGGTGAACACTGAAGCTTTCTTT. It translates to CASRPGGVNTEAFF.

The rearrangement uses TRBV2 and TRBJ2-3; D perhaps matches TRBD2 (6 bases). Germline assignment: CDR1 SNHLY and CDR2 FYNNEI. The V gene lost 7 bases and the J gene lost 2 bases, with 16 bases spanning the gap. The CDR3 consists of 15 residues. Written as DNA, the CDR3 is TGTGCCAGCACCTGGTTAGCGGAATACACAGATACGCAGTATTTT. Translating gives CASTWLAEYTDTQYF.

Only a few counts were recorded for this clone. As DNA, the CDR3 is TGTGCCAGCAGCCCTACGACAGGGAGCTCCTACGAGCAGTACTTC. This translates into CASSPTTGSSYEQYF. This chain connects TRBV5-4 to TRBJ2-7; TRBD1 matches at 7 bases. Germline loops: CDR1 SGHNT, CDR2 YYREEE (reference sequence). The CDR3 totals 15 residues. The V gene end was trimmed by 4 bases and the J gene end by 0 bases; junction bases not matched to a gene: 7.

The chain combines TRBV6-4 with TRBJ2-2, with 7 bases aligning to TRBD2. Trimming at V came to 2 bases and at J to 4 bases, leaving 1 base not matched to a gene. The CDR3 totals 14 residues. The V gene's germline CDR1 is MRHNA and CDR2 SNTAGT. CDR3 protein: CASSDGRATGELFF. The DNA for the CDR3 is TGTGCCAGCAGTGACGGGAGGGCCACCGGGGAGCTGTTTTTT.

The chain couples TRBV30 to TRBJ2-7, with D perhaps matching TRBD1 (6 bases). Trimming took 1 base from V and 3 from J, leaving 10 bases between them. The CDR3 loop spans 13 amino acids. Germline values: CDR1 GTSNPN, CDR2 SVGIG (reference sequence). The CDR3 coding sequence is TGTGCCTGGAGTGCAGACAGGAACTACGAGCAGTACTTC. Protein sequence: CAWSADRNYEQYF.

This clone appeared once. The chain links TRBV6-1 to TRBJ1-5, with TRBD1 identical over 9 bases. Trimming took 6 bases from V and 2 from J; bases not matched to a gene: 5. Germline V lookup: CDR1 MNHNS, CDR2 SASEGT. CDR3 size: 15 residues. The CDR3 nucleotides are TGTGCCAGCAGGGGCCGGACAGGGGGCAATCAGCCCCAGCATTTT. It is translated as CASRGRTGGNQPQHF.

The chain recombines TRBV11-3 with TRBJ1-5, with TRBD1 identical over 12 bases. The CDR3 has 18 residues. Germline trimming cut 6 bases from V and 0 bases from J; bases unmatched to any gene: 9. Per germline, CDR1 SGHNT and CDR2 YENEEA. The CDR3 region is CASSFTGTGGYSNQPQHF. The CDR3 DNA reads TGTGCCAGCAGTTTTACCGGGACAGGGGGCTATAGCAATCAGCCCCAGCATTTT.

Concerning this clone itself: Its ends do not fully match the called genes, so a read error is possible. The rearrangement links TRBV27 to TRBJ1-6; no reliable D call. CDR1 and CDR2 from the germline V gene are MNHEY and SMNVEV (reference sequence). The CDR3 has 15 amino acids. In DNA form, the CDR3 reads TGTGCCAGCAGTTTATTGGGCCCCTATAATTCACCCCCCCACTTT. Amino acid sequence: CASSLLGPYNSPPHF.

Relative to its sample, this clone is medium-sized. Additional DNA sequences in this sample encode the identical CDR3. The chain links TRBV19 to TRBJ2-1; tentative D call: TRBD2 (6 bases). Deletions cut 5 bases from V and 3 bases from J, with 11 bases between. CDR1 and CDR2 from the germline V gene are LNHDA and SQIVND (reference sequence). This CDR3 has 14 amino acids. DNA of the CDR3: TGTGCCAGTAGTTCGGGCGGGGACTACAATGAGCAGTTCTTC. This translates into CASSSGGDYNEQFF. Combining the CDR3 with reference TRBV19 and TRBJ2-1 gives the whole variable domain DGGITQSPKYLFRKEGQNVTLSCEQNLNHDAMYWYRQDPGQGLRLIYYSQIVNDFQKGDIAEGYSVSREKKESFPLTVTSAQKNPTAFYLCASSSGGDYNEQFFGPGTRLTVL.

CDR3 in DNA: TGTGCCAGCAGTGAAGCGCTTCATATCGTGGGGTCCGGGGAGCTGTTTTTT. The encoded protein is CASSEALHIVGSGELFF. This sequence joins TRBV2 and TRBJ2-2; no firm D call. Germline lookup yields CDR1 SNHLY and CDR2 FYNNEI. This CDR3 contains 17 residues. Trimming removed 0 bases from V and 6 bases from J, with 17 bases in between.

This rearrangement joins TRBV4-1 to TRBJ2-3; 7 nucleotides agree with TRBD2. V shed 2 bases, J shed 10 bases, and the junction held 6 bases outside the gene matches. The CDR3 is 13 residues long. Germline lookup yields CDR1 MGHRA and CDR2 YSYEKL. In nucleotides, the CDR3 is TGCGCCAGCAGCCAACCCCTGGGGGGGGCGCAGTATTTT. This translates into CASSQPLGGAQYF.

This clone was detected a few times. The gene calls are TRBV27 and TRBJ2-6; D gene uncertain. V was clipped by 5 bases and J by 6 bases, with 14 bases between them. The CDR3 is 15 amino acids. The V gene's germline CDR1 is MNHEY and CDR2 SMNVEV (reference sequence). DNA of the CDR3: TGTGCCAGCAGTCTTACGGCCTTTGAGGCCAACGTCCTGACTTTC. The encoded protein is CASSLTAFEANVLTF.

This CDR3 reads CASSQGGGSQETQYF. The CDR3 region has the DNA TGCGCCAGCAGCCAAGGAGGGGGCAGTCAAGAGACCCAGTACTTC. The chain employs TRBV4-1 and TRBJ2-5; 7 positions match TRBD1. Per the germline V gene, CDR1 is MGHRA and CDR2 is YSYEKL. V lost 1 base to trimming and J lost 2 bases; unmatched junction nucleotides: 4. The CDR3 totals 15 residues.

The chain joins TRBV29-1 to TRBJ2-7; tentative D call: TRBD1 (6 bases). The CDR3 contains 13 residues. Trimming took 6 bases from V and 0 from J, leaving 12 bases between them. Germline V CDR1 and CDR2: SQVTM, ANQGSEA. The CDR3 loop is CSVTGQNSYEQYF. In DNA form, the CDR3 reads TGCAGCGTCACAGGACAGAACTCCTACGAGCAGTACTTC.

The rearrangement links TRBV29-1 to TRBJ2-1; no clear D. V lost 6 bases to trimming and J lost 2 bases, with 5 bases between them. The CDR3 is 11 amino acids. In germline, CDR1 is SQVTM, CDR2 ANQGSEA. CDR3 coding DNA: TGCAGCGTCGAGCCCTACAATGAGCAGTTCTTC. As protein: CSVEPYNEQFF.

CDR3 nucleotides: TGTGCCAGCAGCTTACCGCGGGAACCCTACAATGAGCAGTTCTTC. Protein: CASSLPREPYNEQFF. The chain combines TRBV7-9 with TRBJ2-1; tentative D call: TRBD2 (6 bases). The CDR3 runs to 15 residues. Deletions cut 2 bases from V and 2 bases from J, with 10 bases between. Germline-derived CDR1 and CDR2 are SEHNR and FQNEAQ (reference sequence).

The J gene is TRBJ2-7, the V gene TRBV6-5; TRBD1 aligns across 7 bases. The CDR3 totals 13 residues. Germline assignment: CDR1 MNHEY and CDR2 SVGAGI. Losses at the gene ends were 5 bases for V and 6 bases for J; bases not matched to a gene: 7. CDR3 nucleotides: TGTGCCAGCAGTACCCCGACAGGGAGCGAGCAGTACTTC. This encodes CASSTPTGSEQYF.

The V call is TRBV27, the J call TRBJ2-5; a weak D match, TRBD1 (6 bases). Trimming pared 3 bases from V and 5 bases from J, leaving 13 bases between. Germline V gene data show CDR1 as MNHEY and CDR2 as SMNVEV (reference sequence). This CDR3 spans 14 amino acids. The CDR3, as DNA: TGTGCCAGCAGTTTTCAGGGGTCGGGGGAGACCCAGTACTTC. This encodes CASSFQGSGETQYF.

The rearrangement uses TRBV2 and TRBJ2-7, with D perhaps TRBD1 or TRBD2 (6 bases each). The germline V gene encodes CDR1 SNHLY and CDR2 FYNNEI. Trimming shortened V by 8 bases and J by 7 bases, and 12 bases separated the two germline ends. This CDR3 comprises 11 residues. The CDR3 is CASGGGREQYF. In DNA form, the CDR3 reads TGTGCCAGCGGAGGGGGGCGTGAGCAGTACTTC.

The chain joins TRBV27 to TRBJ2-7; tentatively, D is TRBD1 or TRBD2 (5 bases each). The germline V gene encodes CDR1 MNHEY and CDR2 SMNVEV (reference sequence). CDR3 length equals 12 residues. Trimming took 4 bases from V and 5 from J, leaving 9 bases between them. The CDR3 DNA is TGTGCCAGCAGTTGGGGGTTGAACGAGCAGTACTTC. It translates to CASSWGLNEQYF.

The chain recombines TRBV9 with TRBJ2-7; 9 bases fit TRBD2. The CDR3 spans 14 residues. Germline trimming cut 0 bases from V and 6 bases from J; bases unmatched to any gene: 4. Germline V gene sequence: CDR1 SGDLS, CDR2 YYNGEE. CDR3 coding DNA: TGTGCCAGCAGCGTAGCAGCGGGAGGCTCCGAGCAGTACTTC. Its protein is CASSVAAGGSEQYF. Based on the CDR3 plus reference TRBV9 and TRBJ2-7, the full variable domain is DSGVTQTPKHLITATGQRVTLRCSPRSGDLSVYWYQQSLDQGLQFLIQYYNGEERAKGNILERFSAQQFPDLHSELNLSSLELGDSALYFCASSVAAGGSEQYFGPGTRLTVT.

The V gene is TRBV27, the J gene TRBJ2-2, with 9 bases that match TRBD1. Germline values: CDR1 MNHEY, CDR2 SMNVEV (reference sequence). This CDR3 region has 18 residues. Trimming at V came to 4 bases and at J to 7 bases, leaving 16 bases not matched to a gene. Here the CDR3 DNA reads TGTGCCAGCAGTTGGCAAAGTCCCGGGACAGGGCTCGGCGGGGAGCTGTTTTTT. It translates to CASSWQSPGTGLGGELFF.

The chain recombines TRBV29-1 with TRBJ2-1, with 9 bases aligning to TRBD1. The CDR3 extends over 14 amino acids. The germline V gene has CDR1 SQVTM and CDR2 ANQGSEA. V lost 0 bases and J lost 7; bases outside the gene matches: 4. The CDR3 loop is CSVEEGGTGNEQFF. The CDR3 DNA reads TGCAGCGTTGAAGAAGGGGGGACAGGGAATGAGCAGTTCTTC.

This chain joins TRBV10-3 and TRBJ2-1, with 14 bases matching TRBD2. This CDR3 is built from 14 residues. Germline values: CDR1 ENHRY, CDR2 SYGVKD. Trimming took 8 bases from V and 8 from J; bases not matched to a gene: 5. The chain's CDR3 is CAIGGLAGVDEQFF. As DNA, the CDR3 is TGTGCCATCGGGGGACTAGCGGGAGTTGATGAGCAGTTCTTC.

This rearrangement joins TRBV29-1 to TRBJ2-7; TRBD2 might be the D (5 bases). The V gene lost 0 bases and the J gene lost 11 bases, with 14 bases spanning the gap. Looked up from germline, CDR1 is SQVTM and CDR2 is ANQGSEA. The CDR3 contains 12 residues. The CDR3 loop is CSVEDLSRGEYF. DNA for the CDR3: TGCAGCGTTGAAGATCTATCACGGGGAGAGTACTTC.

V usage is TRBV4-1 and J usage is TRBJ1-1, with a possible D match to TRBD1 (6 bases). V was clipped by 4 bases and J by 3 bases, with 12 bases between them. The V gene's germline CDR1 is MGHRA and CDR2 YSYEKL. This CDR3 contains 14 residues. CDR3 residues: CASSPIQGHTEAFF. For the CDR3, the DNA is TGCGCCAGCAGCCCAATACAGGGACACACTGAAGCTTTCTTT.

This clone was seen only a few times. The chain combines TRBV7-8 with TRBJ2-7; D unclear. Germline V gives CDR1 SGHVS, CDR2 FQNEAQ. This CDR3 is built from 15 residues. V lost 2 bases, J lost 7 bases, and 18 bases lay in between. CDR3 in amino acids: CASSLLGSSLREQYF. DNA for the CDR3: TGTGCCAGCAGCTTACTGGGGTCTAGTCTGCGGGAGCAGTACTTC.

V and J are TRBV7-8 and TRBJ2-7; D gene ambiguous. Per the germline V gene, CDR1 is SGHVS and CDR2 is FQNEAQ. V dropped 5 bases and J dropped 3 bases, with 11 bases sitting between them. The CDR3 length is 13 residues. The CDR3 nucleotides read TGTGCCAGCAGCCCCGAGTCCTTCTACGAGCAGTACTTC. Protein sequence: CASSPESFYEQYF.